Listed below are T cell receptor beta chains from one sample, sequenced in a study of Ad26.COV2.S vaccination and SARS-CoV-2 variants. Using immunoSEQ multiplex PCR, the repertoire was profiled, and TCRdb retains in-frame clones only, with some absent. The sample carries 200,000 to 300,000 clones, 87% recorded once. The material was peripheral blood, obtained in a trial of Ad26.COV2.S vaccine versus placebo. The receptors come from a person aged 18-65 years who received the Ad26.COV2.S COVID-19 vaccine or a placebo. Each CDR3 is given with its conserved first and last residue. D genes are given only for firm matches. Expanded clones get a size class; other rows say once, few or many, or leave the size out.

j_call v_call clone_size d_call cdr3_aa cdr3_nt
TRBJ1-5 TRBV6-2/TRBV6-3 once . CASSRATGSGNQPQHF TGTGCCAGCAGTCGTGCTACAGGGAGCGGCAATCAGCCCCAGCATTTT
TRBJ2-4 TRBV19 . TRBD1 CAIYGQGKNIQYF TGTGCCATTTACGGACAGGGTAAAAACATTCAGTACTTC
TRBJ2-3 TRBV5-1 . . CASSLDEGRGTDTQYF TGCGCCAGCAGCTTGGATGAGGGCCGAGGCACAGATACGCAGTATTTT
TRBJ1-5 TRBV3-1/TRBV3-2 . . CASSKDWSQPQHF TGTGCCAGCAGCAAAGACTGGAGCCAGCCCCAGCATTTT
TRBJ1-6 TRBV2 . . CASMDPASSPLHF TGTGCCAGCATGGACCCGGCGAGTTCACCCCTCCACTTT
TRBJ1-1 TRBV9 . TRBD1 CASSAGTGPLNTEAFF TGTGCCAGCAGTGCCGGGACAGGGCCTTTGAACACTGAAGCTTTCTTT
TRBJ1-3 TRBV7-9 . . CASSLVAESAGNTIYF TGTGCCAGCAGCTTAGTGGCGGAGTCCGCAGGAAACACCATATATTTT
TRBJ2-3 TRBV6-5 . . CASSSGSSTDTQYF TGTGCCAGCAGTTCCGGGAGTTCCACAGATACGCAGTATTTT
TRBJ1-2 TRBV6-1 . . CASSERGAAFNYGYTF TGTGCCAGCAGTGAACGCGGGGCAGCATTTAACTATGGCTACACCTTC
TRBJ1-4 TRBV5-6 once . CASSLGSEKLFF TGTGCCAGCAGCTTAGGTAGCGAAAAACTGTTTTTT
TRBJ2-1 TRBV25-1 . TRBD2 CASSVAGVDEQFF TGTGCCAGCAGTGTGGCGGGAGTTGATGAGCAGTTCTTC
TRBJ2-4 TRBV5-4 . . CASSLSSLKNIQYF TGTGCCAGCAGCTTGAGCAGTCTCAAAAACATTCAGTACTTC
TRBJ2-5 TRBV7-2 . TRBD1 CASSWLGTVQETQYF TGTGCCAGCAGCTGGCTTGGGACAGTCCAAGAGACCCAGTACTTC
TRBJ2-5 TRBV29-1 . . CSVVPGSSQETQYF TGCAGCGTTGTGCCAGGGTCGAGCCAAGAGACCCAGTACTTC
TRBJ2-7 TRBV19 . TRBD1 CASRSTGEQQYF TGTGCCAGTAGATCAACAGGGGAACAGCAGTACTTC
TRBJ2-2 TRBV5-1 . . CASSLGGGTGELFF TGCGCCAGCAGCTTGGGAGGAGGGACCGGGGAGCTGTTTTTT
TRBJ1-3 TRBV5-4 . TRBD1 CASGGQGDAGNTIYF TGTGCCAGCGGGGGACAGGGTGATGCTGGAAACACCATATATTTT
TRBJ1-6 TRBV29-1 . . CSRNSPLHF TGCAGCAGGAATTCACCCCTCCACTTT
TRBJ1-5 TRBV7-9 . . CASSFGPSQPQHF TGTGCCAGCAGCTTCGGGCCAAGCCAGCCCCAGCATTTT
TRBJ1-1 TRBV7-9 . TRBD1 CVTGGANTEAFF TGTGTGACAGGGGGCGCAAACACTGAAGCTTTCTTT
TRBJ2-2 TRBV7-3 . . CASSPSAPHTGELFF TGTGCCAGCAGCCCATCAGCCCCCCACACCGGGGAGCTGTTTTTT
TRBJ2-7 TRBV27 . . CASSLLGGAEIYEQYF TGTGCCAGCAGTTTATTAGGGGGGGCCGAAATCTACGAGCAGTACTTC
TRBJ1-4 TRBV11-2 . . CASSITGSTNEKLFF TGTGCCAGCAGCATTACAGGGTCAACTAATGAAAAACTGTTTTTT